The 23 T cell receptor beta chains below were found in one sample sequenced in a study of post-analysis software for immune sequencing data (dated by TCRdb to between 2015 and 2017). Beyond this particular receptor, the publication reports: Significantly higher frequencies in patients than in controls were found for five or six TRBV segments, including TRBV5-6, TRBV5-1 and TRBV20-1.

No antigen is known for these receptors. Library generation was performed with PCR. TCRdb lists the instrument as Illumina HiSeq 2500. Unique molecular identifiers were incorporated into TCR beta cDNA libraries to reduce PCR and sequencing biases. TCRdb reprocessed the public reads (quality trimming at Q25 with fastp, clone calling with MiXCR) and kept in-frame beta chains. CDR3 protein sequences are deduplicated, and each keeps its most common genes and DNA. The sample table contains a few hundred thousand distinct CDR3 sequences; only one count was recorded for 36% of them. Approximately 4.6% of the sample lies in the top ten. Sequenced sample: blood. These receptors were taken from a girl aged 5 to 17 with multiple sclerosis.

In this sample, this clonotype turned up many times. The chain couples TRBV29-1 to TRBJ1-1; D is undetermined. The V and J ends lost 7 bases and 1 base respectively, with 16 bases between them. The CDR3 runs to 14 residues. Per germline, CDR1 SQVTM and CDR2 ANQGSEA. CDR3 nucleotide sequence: TGCAGCGGAGCACAATCACCTGGGAACACTGAAGCTTTCTTT. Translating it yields CSGAQSPGNTEAFF.

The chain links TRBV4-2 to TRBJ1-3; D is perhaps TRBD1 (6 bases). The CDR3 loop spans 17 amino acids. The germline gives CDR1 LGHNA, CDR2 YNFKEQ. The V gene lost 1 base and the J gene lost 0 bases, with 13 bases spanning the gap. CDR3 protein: CASSQVGGRDSGNTIYF. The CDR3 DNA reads TGTGCCAGCAGCCAAGTTGGGGGCAGGGACTCTGGAAACACCATATATTTT.

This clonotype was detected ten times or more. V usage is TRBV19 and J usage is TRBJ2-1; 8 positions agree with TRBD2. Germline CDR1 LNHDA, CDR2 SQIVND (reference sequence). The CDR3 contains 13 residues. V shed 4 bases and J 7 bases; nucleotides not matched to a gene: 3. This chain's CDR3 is CASSTGGRNEQFF. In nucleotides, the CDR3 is TGTGCCAGTAGTACGGGAGGGAGAAATGAGCAGTTCTTC.

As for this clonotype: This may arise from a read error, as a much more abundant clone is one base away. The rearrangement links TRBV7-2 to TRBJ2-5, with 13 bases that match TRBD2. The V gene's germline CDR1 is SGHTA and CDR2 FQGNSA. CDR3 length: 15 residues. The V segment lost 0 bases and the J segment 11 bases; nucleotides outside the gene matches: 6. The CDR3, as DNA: TGTGCCAGCAGCTTAGCACTAGCGGGGGGGAATGAGCAGTACTTC. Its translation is CASSLALAGGNEQYF.

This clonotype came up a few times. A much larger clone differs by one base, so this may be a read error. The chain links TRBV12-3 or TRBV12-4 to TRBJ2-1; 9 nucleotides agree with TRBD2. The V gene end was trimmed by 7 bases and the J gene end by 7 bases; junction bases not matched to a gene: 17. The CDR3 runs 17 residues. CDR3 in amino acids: CASIAGGGSGRANEQFF. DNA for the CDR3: TGTGCCAGCATAGCCGGGGGTGGTAGCGGGAGAGCAAATGAGCAGTTCTTC.

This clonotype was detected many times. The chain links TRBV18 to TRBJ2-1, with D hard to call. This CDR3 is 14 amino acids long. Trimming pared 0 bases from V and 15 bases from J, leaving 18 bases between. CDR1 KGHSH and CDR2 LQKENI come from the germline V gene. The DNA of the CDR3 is TGTGCCAGCTCACCACCGTTGAGACCTCCTGTCCCGTTCTTC. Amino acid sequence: CASSPPLRPPVPFF.

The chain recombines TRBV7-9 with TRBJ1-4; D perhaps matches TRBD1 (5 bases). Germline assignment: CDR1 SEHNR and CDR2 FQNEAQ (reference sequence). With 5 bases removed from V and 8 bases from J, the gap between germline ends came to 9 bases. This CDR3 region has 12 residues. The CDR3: CASSEEGEKLFF. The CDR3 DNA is TGTGCCAGCAGCGAGGAGGGGGAAAAACTGTTTTTT.

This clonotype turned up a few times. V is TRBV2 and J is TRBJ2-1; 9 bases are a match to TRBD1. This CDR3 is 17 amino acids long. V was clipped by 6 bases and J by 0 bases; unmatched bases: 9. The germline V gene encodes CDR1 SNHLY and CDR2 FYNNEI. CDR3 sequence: CASSARDRDSSYNEQFF. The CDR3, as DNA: TGTGCCAGCAGCGCCCGGGACAGGGACAGCTCCTACAATGAGCAGTTCTTC.

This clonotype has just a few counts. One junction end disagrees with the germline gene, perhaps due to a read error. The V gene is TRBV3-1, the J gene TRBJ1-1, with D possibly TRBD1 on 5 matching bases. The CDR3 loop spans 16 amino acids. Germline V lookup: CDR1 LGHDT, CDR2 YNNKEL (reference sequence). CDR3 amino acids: CASSQEGRGVRTEAFF. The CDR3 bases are TGTGCCAGTAGCCAAGAAGGGCGGGGGGTGAGAACTGAAGCTTTCTTT.

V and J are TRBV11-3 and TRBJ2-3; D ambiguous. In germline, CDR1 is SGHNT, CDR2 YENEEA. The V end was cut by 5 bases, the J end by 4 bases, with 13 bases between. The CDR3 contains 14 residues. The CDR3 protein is CASSPQYEADTQYF. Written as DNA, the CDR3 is TGTGCCAGCAGCCCCCAATACGAGGCAGATACGCAGTATTTT.

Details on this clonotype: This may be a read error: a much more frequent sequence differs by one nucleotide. In DNA, the CDR3 is TGCAGCGTCGACAGGGGAGAGACCCAGTTCTTC. Residues: CSVDRGETQFF. The rearrangement uses TRBV29-1 and TRBJ2-5; 8 bases are shared with TRBD1. The J call may be wrong; the DNA end is better matched by TRBJ2-1. Germline CDR1 SQVTM, CDR2 ANQGSEA. The CDR3 runs 11 residues.

The CDR3: CAIPGGGMNTEAFF. The CDR3 coding sequence is TGTGCCATCCCTGGAGGGGGTATGAACACTGAAGCTTTCTTT. This rearrangement joins TRBV2 to TRBJ1-1, with D perhaps matching TRBD1 (6 bases). There are 14 residues in the CDR3. Germline CDR1 and CDR2: SNHLY and FYNNEI. Trimming took 10 bases from V and 0 from J, leaving 15 bases between them.

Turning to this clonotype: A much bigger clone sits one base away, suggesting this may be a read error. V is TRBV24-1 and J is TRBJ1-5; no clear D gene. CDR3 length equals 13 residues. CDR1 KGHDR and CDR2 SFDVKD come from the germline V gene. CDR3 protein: CATGENLRQPQHF. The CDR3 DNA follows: TGTGCCACCGGTGAGAATTTACGGCAGCCCCAGCATTTT.

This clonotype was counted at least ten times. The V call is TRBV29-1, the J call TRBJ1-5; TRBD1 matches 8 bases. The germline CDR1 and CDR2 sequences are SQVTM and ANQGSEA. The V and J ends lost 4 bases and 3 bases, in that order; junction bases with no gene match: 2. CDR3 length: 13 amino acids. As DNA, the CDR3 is TGCAGCGTTGGGGGACAGGCCAATCAGCCCCAGCATTTT. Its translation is CSVGGQANQPQHF.

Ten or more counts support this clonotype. CDR3 sequence: CASSPIGLASYNEQFF. The CDR3 nucleotides read TGTGCCAGCAGCCCCATAGGGCTAGCGAGCTACAATGAGCAGTTCTTC. The rearrangement joins TRBV7-9 to TRBJ2-1, with TRBD2 as a possible D gene (6 bases). The germline V and J ends were trimmed by 5 bases and 3 bases, with 17 bases remaining between them. CDR1 SEHNR and CDR2 FQNEAQ come from the germline V gene (reference sequence). CDR3 length: 16 amino acids. The full variable domain, with the rest looked up from reference TRBV7-9 and TRBJ2-1, is DTGVSQNPRHKITKRGQNVTFRCDPISEHNRLYWYRQTLGQGPEFLTYFQNEAQLEKSRLLSDRFSAERPKGSFSTLEIQRTEQGDSAMYLCASSPIGLASYNEQFFGPGTRLTVL.

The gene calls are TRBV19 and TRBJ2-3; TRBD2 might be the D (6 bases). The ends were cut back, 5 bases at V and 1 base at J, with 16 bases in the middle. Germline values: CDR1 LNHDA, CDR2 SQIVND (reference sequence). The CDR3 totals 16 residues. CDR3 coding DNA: TGTGCCAGTAGTCTCCTCGCGGGGCGCGGCACAGATACGCAGTATTTT. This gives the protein CASSLLAGRGTDTQYF.

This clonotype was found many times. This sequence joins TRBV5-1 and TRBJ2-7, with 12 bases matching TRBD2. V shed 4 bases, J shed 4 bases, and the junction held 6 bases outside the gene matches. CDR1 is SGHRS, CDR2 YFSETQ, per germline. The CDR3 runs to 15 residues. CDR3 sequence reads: CASSPGLAGNYEQYF. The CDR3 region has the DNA TGCGCCAGCAGCCCCGGACTAGCGGGGAATTACGAGCAGTACTTC.

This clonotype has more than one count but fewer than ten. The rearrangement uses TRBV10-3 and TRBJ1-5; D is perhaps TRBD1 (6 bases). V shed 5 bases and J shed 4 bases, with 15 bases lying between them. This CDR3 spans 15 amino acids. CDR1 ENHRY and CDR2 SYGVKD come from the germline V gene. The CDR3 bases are TGTGCCATCAGTCCGGGGGGCTCCCATAATCAGCCCCAGCATTTT. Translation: CAISPGGSHNQPQHF.

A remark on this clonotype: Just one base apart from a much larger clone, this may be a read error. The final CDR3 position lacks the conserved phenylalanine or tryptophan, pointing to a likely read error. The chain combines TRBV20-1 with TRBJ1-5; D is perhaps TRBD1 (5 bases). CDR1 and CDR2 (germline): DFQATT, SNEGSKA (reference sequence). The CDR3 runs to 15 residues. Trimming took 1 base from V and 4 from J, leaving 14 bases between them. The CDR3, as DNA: TGCAGTGCTAGAGCGGTTCAGGGACCTAATCAGCCCCAGCATTGT. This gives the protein CSARAVQGPNQPQHC.

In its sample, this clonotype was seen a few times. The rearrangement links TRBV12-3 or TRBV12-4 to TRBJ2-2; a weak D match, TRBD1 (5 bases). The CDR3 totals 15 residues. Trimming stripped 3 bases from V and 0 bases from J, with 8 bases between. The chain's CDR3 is CASSFWTTNTGELFF. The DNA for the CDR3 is TGTGCCAGCAGTTTTTGGACAACGAACACCGGGGAGCTGTTTTTT.

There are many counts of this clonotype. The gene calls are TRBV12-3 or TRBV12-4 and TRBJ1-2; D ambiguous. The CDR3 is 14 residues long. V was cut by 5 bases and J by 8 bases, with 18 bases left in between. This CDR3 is CASSLAGNSEGYTF. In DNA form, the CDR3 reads TGTGCCAGCAGTCTGGCCGGGAACAGCGAGGGCTACACCTTC.

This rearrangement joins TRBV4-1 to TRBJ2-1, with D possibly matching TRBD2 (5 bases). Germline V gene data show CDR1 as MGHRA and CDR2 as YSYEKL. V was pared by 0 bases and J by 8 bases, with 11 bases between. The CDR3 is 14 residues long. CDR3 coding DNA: TGCGCCAGCAGCCAAGATTGGCTAGCACATGAGCAGTTCTTC. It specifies CASSQDWLAHEQFF.

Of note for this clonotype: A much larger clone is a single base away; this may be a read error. As DNA, the CDR3 is TGTGCCAGCAGTTGGGACAGGGGTAATTCACCCCCCCACTTT. Its protein product is CASSWDRGNSPPHF. The chain recombines TRBV7-2 with TRBJ1-6, with 10 positions matching TRBD1. Looked up from germline, CDR1 is SGHTA and CDR2 is FQGNSA. The CDR3 is 14 amino acids.